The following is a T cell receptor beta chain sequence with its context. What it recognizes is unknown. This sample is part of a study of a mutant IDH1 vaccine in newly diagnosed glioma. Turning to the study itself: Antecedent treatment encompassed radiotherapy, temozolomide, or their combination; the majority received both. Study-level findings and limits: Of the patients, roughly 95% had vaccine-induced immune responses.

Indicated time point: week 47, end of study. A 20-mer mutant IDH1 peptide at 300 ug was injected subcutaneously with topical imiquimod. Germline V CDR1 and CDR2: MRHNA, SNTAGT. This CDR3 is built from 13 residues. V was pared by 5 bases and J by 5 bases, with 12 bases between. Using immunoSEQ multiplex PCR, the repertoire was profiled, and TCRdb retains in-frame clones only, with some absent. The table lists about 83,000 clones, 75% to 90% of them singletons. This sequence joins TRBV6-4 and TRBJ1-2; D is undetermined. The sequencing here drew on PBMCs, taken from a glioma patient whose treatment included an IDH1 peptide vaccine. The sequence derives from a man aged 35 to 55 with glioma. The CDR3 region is CASSRERGYGYTF. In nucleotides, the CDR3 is TGTGCCAGCAGTAGGGAACGGGGATATGGCTACACCTTC.